Below are 27 T cell receptor beta chains sequenced from a single sample in a study of cytomegalovirus exposure and HLA in healthy donors (dated by TCRdb to between 2016 and 2019). Libraries were prepared through the immunoSEQ multiplex PCR assay. A mixture of 60 forward primers for TCR Vbeta segments and 13 reverse primers for TCR Jbeta segments was used in the multiplex PCR. TCRdb's version of the immuneACCESS table is confined to in-frame rearrangements and falls short of the full clone set. An unresolved V gene accounts for under half of the shortfall where checked; the remainder is of unknown origin. This sample has roughly 100,000 clones in its table, and about 75% of those were observed once. Approximately 6.3% of the sample is held by the ten biggest clonotypes. The sequenced sample was PBMCs. These receptor sequences come from a man aged 55 to 70 in good health and CMV-seropositive.

This chain connects TRBV4-3 to TRBJ2-1; TRBD1 aligns across 7 bases. After removal of 1 base from V and 2 bases from J, the junction contained 5 bases not matched to a gene. The CDR3 covers 16 residues. The germline CDR1 and CDR2 sequences are LGHNA and YSLEER. CDR3 nucleotide sequence: TGCGCCAGCAGCCAAGGAGGGGGACAGACCTACAATGAGCAGTTCTTC. As protein: CASSQGGGQTYNEQFF.

The chain is built from TRBV5-1 and TRBJ2-6, with D perhaps TRBD2 (6 bases). The CDR3 length is 18 residues. Germline V gives CDR1 SGHRS, CDR2 YFSETQ. Trimming stripped 4 bases from V and 0 bases from J, with 17 bases between. The CDR3 DNA sequence: TGCGCCAGCAGCCTCAAGGGACTCCCGAGCTCTGGGGCCAACGTCCTGACTTTC. Amino acid sequence: CASSLKGLPSSGANVLTF.

V is TRBV19 and J is TRBJ1-3; possibly TRBD1 for D (5 bases). The CDR3 spans 14 residues. The V gene's germline CDR1 is LNHDA and CDR2 SQIVND (reference sequence). Trimming pared 5 bases from V and 0 bases from J, leaving 8 bases between. The CDR3 sequence is CASSRTFSGNTIYF. As DNA, the CDR3 is TGTGCCAGTAGTCGGACATTCTCTGGAAACACCATATATTTT.

The chain is built from TRBV5-6 and TRBJ1-2; a possible D gene is TRBD1 (5 bases). The CDR3 length is 16 residues. CDR1 and CDR2 (germline): SGHDT, YYEEEE. V was clipped by 0 bases and J by 1 base, with 13 bases between them. The CDR3 is CASSLAPLGDNYGYTF. The CDR3 DNA follows: TGTGCCAGCAGCTTGGCCCCCCTAGGGGATAACTATGGCTACACCTTC.

The genes are TRBV5-6 and TRBJ2-4; D possibly corresponds to TRBD2 (5 bases). Trimming pared 0 bases from V and 8 bases from J, leaving 12 bases between. CDR1 and CDR2 (germline): SGHDT, YYEEEE. The CDR3 length is 14 residues. The CDR3 sequence is CASSLERERYIQYF. CDR3 DNA: TGTGCCAGCAGCTTGGAACGGGAAAGGTACATTCAGTACTTC.

This clone was recorded once. The chain links TRBV29-1 to TRBJ1-2; D is possibly TRBD1 (6 bases). Trimming cost V 1 base and J 5 bases, with 11 bases left between them. This CDR3 has 13 residues. Germline V gene data show CDR1 as SQVTM and CDR2 as ANQGSEA. This CDR3 is CSVEGQDVYGYTF. The CDR3 nucleotides read TGCAGCGTTGAAGGACAGGACGTGTATGGCTACACCTTC.

This clone appeared a single time. The V call is TRBV5-4, the J call TRBJ1-6; D gene unclear. The germline CDR1 and CDR2 sequences are SGHNT and YYREEE (reference sequence). This CDR3 is built from 13 residues. Deletions cut 2 bases from V and 5 bases from J, with 5 bases between. The CDR3 protein is CASSFPDNSPLHF. The CDR3 nucleotides are TGTGCCAGCAGCTTTCCGGATAATTCACCCCTCCACTTT. The entire variable domain, with the rest obtained from reference TRBV5-4 and TRBJ1-6, is as follows: ETGVTQSPTHLIKTRGQQVTLRCSSQSGHNTVSWYQQALGQGPQFIFQYYREEENGRGNFPPRFSGLQFPNYSSELNVNALELDDSALYLCASSFPDNSPLHFGNGTRLTVT.

The CDR3 protein is CASSGGQGHYEQYF. CDR3 sequence (DNA): TGTGCCAGCAGCGGAGGACAGGGACACTACGAGCAGTACTTC. The chain is built from TRBV9 and TRBJ2-7, with 8 nucleotides matching TRBD1. Germline V gives CDR1 SGDLS, CDR2 YYNGEE. There are 14 residues in the CDR3. V dropped 3 bases and J dropped 3; count of bases not matched to a gene: 5. The whole variable domain, filled in from reference TRBV9 and TRBJ2-7, reads DSGVTQTPKHLITATGQRVTLRCSPRSGDLSVYWYQQSLDQGLQFLIQYYNGEERAKGNILERFSAQQFPDLHSELNLSSLELGDSALYFCASSGGQGHYEQYFGPGTRLTVT.

The chain recombines TRBV6-1 with TRBJ1-5; D ambiguous. The CDR3 has 13 amino acids. The ends were cut back, 0 bases at V and 7 bases at J, with 7 bases in the middle. CDR1 is MNHNS, CDR2 SASEGT, per germline. This CDR3 is CASSEAPQQPQHF. The CDR3, as DNA: TGTGCCAGCAGTGAAGCCCCCCAACAGCCCCAGCATTTT.

The CDR3 sequence is CASSMGSGGPISYEQYF. The CDR3 DNA reads as TGTGCCAGTAGTATGGGTAGCGGGGGACCCATCTCCTACGAGCAGTACTTC. The chain is built from TRBV19 and TRBJ2-5; 9 nucleotides align to TRBD2. The DNA end is a closer match to TRBJ2-7, so the J assignment may be wrong. This CDR3 comprises 17 residues. Germline-derived CDR1 and CDR2 are LNHDA and SQIVND (reference sequence).

The V call is TRBV28, the J call TRBJ2-5; 9 bases map to TRBD1. The junction had 9 bases not matched to a gene; V was cut back by 6 bases and J by 1 base. The CDR3 extends over 16 amino acids. Germline-derived CDR1 and CDR2 are MDHEN and SYDVKM. The CDR3, as DNA: TGTGCCAGCAGCAATCCCGGGACAGGGACCCAAGAGACCCAGTACTTC. Protein: CASSNPGTGTQETQYF.

The chain is built from TRBV6-1 and TRBJ1-1; no clear D. The CDR3 has 11 amino acids. The germline V and J ends were trimmed by 5 bases and 7 bases, with 8 bases remaining between them. Germline V gene sequence: CDR1 MNHNS, CDR2 SASEGT. DNA for the CDR3: TGTGCCAGCAGTTACGCGGGTGAAGCTTTCTTT. It encodes CASSYAGEAFF.

V usage is TRBV9 and J usage is TRBJ2-2; D call uncertain. The CDR3 is 14 residues long. With 0 bases removed from V and 4 bases from J, the gap between germline ends came to 7 bases. Germline V lookup: CDR1 SGDLS, CDR2 YYNGEE. CDR3 sequence (DNA): TGTGCCAGCAGCGTAGACCTCAGCACCGGGGAGCTGTTTTTT. Its protein product is CASSVDLSTGELFF.

Details on this clone: The same CDR3 can be traced to other DNA sequences in this sample. The chain carries TRBV5-1 and TRBJ1-4, with a possible D match to TRBD1 (6 bases). Looked up from germline, CDR1 is SGHRS and CDR2 is YFSETQ. This CDR3 comprises 14 residues. The germline V and J ends were trimmed by 4 bases and 2 bases, with 9 bases remaining between them. CDR3 DNA sequence: TGCGCCAGCAGCCCGGACAGCACTAATGAAAAACTGTTTTTT. It specifies CASSPDSTNEKLFF.

The rearrangement uses TRBV11-3 and TRBJ1-1; no firm D call. Deletions cut 0 bases from V and 8 bases from J, with 10 bases between. Germline V gives CDR1 SGHNT, CDR2 YENEEA. CDR3 length equals 13 residues. CDR3 nucleotide sequence: TGTGCCAGCAGCTTAGATAGGAACAGAGAAGCTTTCTTT. Translated, it gives CASSLDRNREAFF.

The chain has TRBV20-1 and TRBJ1-2, with D unresolved. Trimming left V 0 bases short and J 10 bases short, with 9 bases between. The CDR3 totals 11 residues. Germline V gene lookup returns CDR1 DFQATT and CDR2 SNEGSKA (reference sequence). The CDR3 reads CSARDVKYYTF. The DNA for the CDR3 is TGCAGTGCTAGAGATGTTAAATACTACACCTTC.

This clone was seen a few times. The rearrangement joins TRBV5-4 to TRBJ1-1; 7 bases match TRBD1. Trimming took 4 bases from V and 3 from J; bases not matched to a gene: 9. Germline V gene lookup returns CDR1 SGHNT and CDR2 YYREEE (reference sequence). This CDR3 contains 15 residues. Written as DNA, the CDR3 is TGTGCCAGCAGCATACCACAGGGGAAGGACACTGAAGCTTTCTTT. This sequence encodes CASSIPQGKDTEAFF.

The CDR3 DNA reads TGTGCCAGCAGCTTCGGCGGGGATGGAGATACGCAGTATTTT. Its protein is CASSFGGDGDTQYF. The chain employs TRBV5-4 and TRBJ2-3; a weak D match, TRBD2 (6 bases). The V gene's germline CDR1 is SGHNT and CDR2 YYREEE (reference sequence). The CDR3 length is 14 residues. V was trimmed by 2 bases and J by 5 bases, leaving 12 bases between them.

This sequence joins TRBV30 and TRBJ1-4; TRBD1 agrees at 9 bases. Germline loops: CDR1 GTSNPN, CDR2 SVGIG (reference sequence). Losses at the gene ends were 4 bases for V and 8 bases for J; bases not matched to a gene: 2. This CDR3 is 12 amino acids long. CDR3 protein: CAWNRGPEKLFF. The CDR3, as DNA: TGTGCCTGGAACAGGGGGCCAGAAAAACTGTTTTTT.

The rearrangement joins TRBV4-2 to TRBJ2-3; D perhaps matches TRBD2 (7 bases). The V and J ends lost 3 bases and 4 bases respectively, with 17 bases between them. The CDR3 has 16 residues. In germline, CDR1 is LGHNA, CDR2 YNFKEQ. The CDR3 sequence is CASSHPRGGGADTQYF. In nucleotides, the CDR3 is TGTGCCAGCAGCCATCCCAGGGGAGGGGGGGCAGATACGCAGTATTTT.

The CDR3 nucleotides read TGTGCCAGCAGCTTACGGCTAGCGGGGGGAGTAAGCGAGACCCAGTACTTC. This codes for CASSLRLAGGVSETQYF. V is TRBV7-8 and J is TRBJ2-5; 11 nucleotides align to TRBD2. V was pared by 2 bases and J by 5 bases, with 10 bases of the junction left unmatched. Germline CDR1 and CDR2: SGHVS and FQNEAQ. The length of the CDR3 is 17 residues.

This sequence joins TRBV12-5 and TRBJ2-7; 8 nucleotides line up with TRBD1. Per germline, CDR1 LGHNT and CDR2 FRNRAP. The CDR3 runs 15 residues. Germline trimming cut 5 bases from V and 6 bases from J; bases unmatched to any gene: 12. The CDR3 nucleotides read TGTGCTAGTGGTCCCCCCTCGACAGGGGTGAGCGAGCAGTACTTC. Amino acid sequence: CASGPPSTGVSEQYF.

The chain employs TRBV7-2 and TRBJ1-5; D unresolved. The CDR3 runs to 13 residues. The germline V gene has CDR1 SGHTA and CDR2 FQGNSA. The V gene lost 8 bases and the J gene lost 6 bases, with 14 bases spanning the gap. CDR3 in amino acids: CASHSTPGQPQHF. In nucleotides, the CDR3 is TGTGCCAGCCATTCAACCCCCGGTCAGCCCCAGCATTTT.

This clone was observed at least ten times. The rearrangement uses TRBV6-5 and TRBJ1-6; no definite D call. Trimming cost V 7 bases and J 10 bases, with 11 bases left between them. CDR3 length: 12 amino acids. Per the germline V gene, CDR1 is MNHEY and CDR2 is SVGAGI. The CDR3 protein is CASTSTGSPLHF. Here the CDR3 DNA reads TGTGCCAGCACCTCTACGGGATCACCCCTCCACTTT.

This rearrangement joins TRBV19 to TRBJ1-5; 9 bases map to TRBD1. Germline CDR1 reads LNHDA; CDR2 reads SQIVND (reference sequence). CDR3 length: 16 residues. V dropped 10 bases and J dropped 9; count of bases not matched to a gene: 19. The CDR3 is CATRWGGQGQAWPQHF. The CDR3 DNA follows: TGTGCCACCCGGTGGGGGGGACAGGGCCAAGCATGGCCCCAGCATTTT.

The V gene is TRBV5-1, the J gene TRBJ1-1, with D possibly matching TRBD1 (5 bases). This CDR3 has 15 amino acids. Germline V gene data show CDR1 as SGHRS and CDR2 as YFSETQ. Trimming took off 4 bases at V and 4 bases at J, with 17 bases between the two ends. The CDR3 loop is CASSKQSGVGTEAFF. CDR3 nucleotide sequence: TGCGCCAGCAGCAAACAATCGGGGGTAGGCACTGAAGCTTTCTTT.

The chain recombines TRBV7-9 with TRBJ1-6, with a weak D call TRBD1 (6 bases). The CDR3 loop spans 15 amino acids. Germline V gene lookup returns CDR1 SEHNR and CDR2 FQNEAQ (reference sequence). V lost 5 bases and J 5 bases, leaving 13 bases between the germline ends. CDR3: CASSNAGADNSPLHF. DNA of the CDR3: TGTGCCAGCAGCAACGCAGGGGCCGATAATTCACCCCTCCACTTT. The complete variable domain, with remaining parts taken from reference TRBV7-9 and TRBJ1-6, reads DTGVSQNPRHKITKRGQNVTFRCDPISEHNRLYWYRQTLGQGPEFLTYFQNEAQLEKSRLLSDRFSAERPKGSFSTLEIQRTEQGDSAMYLCASSNAGADNSPLHFGNGTRLTVT.